These 27 T cell receptor beta chains originate from one sample sequenced in a study of blood T cell repertoires in COVID-19. Some clones are missing from TCRdb's copy, which holds only in-frame ones; the method was immunoSEQ multiplex PCR. In the table there are around 310,000 clones, around 91% of which are singletons. Sample: PBMCs or T cells enriched from blood (not recorded which). All receptors derive from a woman aged 40 to 49 who had recovered from COVID-19.

The chain combines TRBV5-1 with TRBJ2-7; D is unresolved. CDR1 SGHRS and CDR2 YFSETQ come from the germline V gene. The CDR3 totals 13 residues. The V end lost 0 bases, the J end lost 5 bases, and 9 bases lay between the germline ends. The CDR3 loop is CASSLAQGDEQYF. The CDR3 DNA sequence: TGCGCCAGCAGCTTGGCCCAAGGAGACGAGCAGTACTTC.

As concerns this clone: This same CDR3 is encoded by further DNA sequences in the sample. This chain uses TRBV9 with TRBJ1-5; TRBD1 matches at 7 bases. The junction had 3 bases not matched to a gene; V was cut back by 4 bases and J by 2 bases. Germline-derived CDR1 and CDR2 are SGDLS and YYNGEE. The CDR3 spans 14 residues. CDR3 nucleotide sequence: TGTGCCAGCAGCCCAACAGGGGGCAATCAGCCCCAGCATTTT. This translates into CASSPTGGNQPQHF.

The J gene is TRBJ1-2, the V gene TRBV3-1 (or the pseudogene TRBV3-2); unclear D gene. The V gene's germline CDR1 is LGHDT and CDR2 YNNKEL (reference sequence). This CDR3 comprises 14 residues. V dropped 0 bases and J dropped 2 bases, with 7 bases sitting between them. CDR3 residues: CASSQDSQNYGYTF. As DNA, the CDR3 is TGTGCCAGCAGCCAAGATTCACAGAACTATGGCTACACCTTC.

The chain employs TRBV9 and TRBJ2-7; 9 nucleotides line up with TRBD1. The germline gives CDR1 SGDLS, CDR2 YYNGEE. The V gene end was trimmed by 0 bases and the J gene end by 1 base; junction bases not matched to a gene: 5. The CDR3 has 16 residues. In DNA, the CDR3 is TGTGCCAGCAGCGTAGGTGACAGGGGGGCTTCCTACGAGCAGTACTTC. Its translation: CASSVGDRGASYEQYF.

The chain recombines TRBV28 with TRBJ1-1; no firm D call. Per the germline V gene, CDR1 is MDHEN and CDR2 is SYDVKM. The ends were cut back, 5 bases at V and 0 bases at J, with 7 bases in the middle. The CDR3 consists of 13 residues. CDR3 residues: CASSTSLNTEAFF. CDR3 nucleotide sequence: TGTGCCAGCAGTACTTCCTTGAACACTGAAGCTTTCTTT.

The CDR3 DNA is TGTGCCAGCAGTCGGGGGGGCAGGGAAGGCTCACCCCTCCACTTT. Its translation: CASSRGGREGSPLHF. The genes are TRBV6-5 and TRBJ1-6; D possibly corresponds to TRBD1 (6 bases). The germline V and J ends were trimmed by 5 bases and 10 bases, with 18 bases remaining between them. This CDR3 has 15 residues. Per germline, CDR1 MNHEY and CDR2 SVGAGI.

This chain uses TRBV7-9 with TRBJ2-7; 7 nucleotides align to TRBD2. The CDR3 is made up of 16 amino acids. V shed 5 bases, J shed 7 bases, and the junction held 17 bases outside the gene matches. Germline-derived CDR1 and CDR2 are SEHNR and FQNEAQ (reference sequence). The CDR3, as DNA: TGTGCCAGCAGCGGTGTTAACCGGGACTATCTGCGGGAGCAGTACTTC. Protein sequence: CASSGVNRDYLREQYF.

On this clone itself: The sample has other DNA sequences that encode this CDR3 too. The rearrangement uses TRBV27 and TRBJ2-7; 9 nucleotides line up with TRBD1. Germline V lookup: CDR1 MNHEY, CDR2 SMNVEV (reference sequence). The CDR3 is made up of 14 amino acids. Trimming cost V 5 bases and J 5 bases; bases outside gene matches: 7. DNA for the CDR3: TGTGCCAGCAGTCACCGGGACAGGGTCCACGAGCAGTACTTC. Protein sequence: CASSHRDRVHEQYF.

The chain carries TRBV18 and TRBJ1-2; 8 bases line up with TRBD1. Looked up from germline, CDR1 is KGHSH and CDR2 is LQKENI. The CDR3 loop spans 13 amino acids. V dropped 3 bases and J dropped 4; count of bases not matched to a gene: 1. The CDR3 reads CASSPGTGYGYTF. The CDR3 nucleotides are TGTGCCAGCTCACCTGGGACAGGCTATGGCTACACCTTC.

This chain connects TRBV5-4 to TRBJ2-7, with D tentatively TRBD2 (6 bases). CDR1 and CDR2 from the germline V gene are SGHNT and YYREEE (reference sequence). This CDR3 contains 15 residues. The V end was cut by 3 bases, the J end by 3 bases, with 16 bases between. CDR3 bases: TGTGCCAGCAGCTCATTCGCGGGACCGCTCTACGAGCAGTACTTC. It codes for CASSSFAGPLYEQYF.

The chain couples TRBV19 to TRBJ2-2; D perhaps matches TRBD2 (6 bases). The CDR3 consists of 17 residues. Looked up from germline, CDR1 is LNHDA and CDR2 is SQIVND (reference sequence). With 6 bases removed from V and 1 base from J, the gap between germline ends came to 18 bases. As DNA, the CDR3 is TGTGCCAGTAGAACTCGCGGGATCGGAGGGAACACCGGGGAGCTGTTTTTT. It encodes CASRTRGIGGNTGELFF. The entire variable domain, with the rest obtained from reference TRBV19 and TRBJ2-2, is as follows: DGGITQSPKYLFRKEGQNVTLSCEQNLNHDAMYWYRQDPGQGLRLIYYSQIVNDFQKGDIAEGYSVSREKKESFPLTVTSAQKNPTAFYLCASRTRGIGGNTGELFFGEGSRLTVL.

The genes are TRBV19 and TRBJ2-7; the D gene is possibly TRBD2 (5 bases). The ends were cut back, 9 bases at V and 0 bases at J, with 18 bases in the middle. CDR1 and CDR2 from the germline V gene are LNHDA and SQIVND (reference sequence). The CDR3 spans 15 residues. The DNA for the CDR3 is TGTGCCAGCAAGGAGACGGGGTCGAGCTCCTACGAGCAGTACTTC. Residues: CASKETGSSSYEQYF.

This chain links TRBV13 with TRBJ1-1; TRBD1 aligns across 10 bases. The germline V gene encodes CDR1 PRHDT and CDR2 FYEKMQ (reference sequence). The CDR3 extends over 16 amino acids. With V trimmed by 4 bases and J by 4 bases, 9 bases remained unmatched. CDR3 loop: CASSSSGQGSSTEAFF. CDR3 DNA: TGTGCCAGCAGCTCGTCGGGACAGGGGAGTAGCACTGAAGCTTTCTTT.

The chain links TRBV6-2 or TRBV6-3 to TRBJ2-7; D not resolved. The germline CDR1 and CDR2 sequences are MNHEY and SVGEGT. V was clipped by 2 bases and J by 4 bases, with 18 bases between them. The CDR3 is 16 amino acids. The CDR3 loop is CASSYGPAGLVYEQYF. The DNA for the CDR3 is TGTGCCAGCAGTTACGGGCCAGCAGGATTGGTTTACGAGCAGTACTTC.

V is TRBV4-3 and J is TRBJ1-6; D is uncertain. Trimming pared 1 base from V and 7 bases from J, leaving 11 bases between. CDR3 size: 15 residues. Germline CDR1 reads LGHNA; CDR2 reads YSLEER. Here the CDR3 DNA reads TGCGCCAGCAGCCAAGTTGCCAGGTCCAATTCACCCCTCCACTTT. As protein: CASSQVARSNSPLHF.

The rearrangement joins TRBV7-2 to TRBJ2-3; D uncertain. The CDR3 covers 14 residues. Germline loops: CDR1 SGHTA, CDR2 FQGNSA. V lost 5 bases and J 2 bases, leaving 11 bases between the germline ends. Here the CDR3 DNA reads TGTGCCAGCAGCCCATTCTCCTACACAGATACGCAGTATTTT. Residues: CASSPFSYTDTQYF.

For the CDR3, the DNA is TGCGCCAGCAGCCGTACTGGAGGAAACACTGAAGCTTTCTTT. Amino acids: CASSRTGGNTEAFF. J is TRBJ1-1 and V is TRBV5-1; unclear D gene. This CDR3 region has 14 residues. Trimming pared 4 bases from V and 2 bases from J, leaving 12 bases between. In germline, CDR1 is SGHRS, CDR2 YFSETQ.

V and J are TRBV19 and TRBJ2-3, with D possibly matching TRBD1 (6 bases). The germline V and J ends were trimmed by 0 bases and 5 bases, with 9 bases remaining between them. CDR3 length: 14 residues. Germline V gene sequence: CDR1 LNHDA, CDR2 SQIVND (reference sequence). The DNA of the CDR3 is TGTGCCAGTAGTATAGATGGGGGCCGAGATACGCAGTATTTT. Protein product: CASSIDGGRDTQYF.

In this sample, this clone turned up once. The CDR3 spells CASSLARPGTSGTSTDTQYF. The CDR3 DNA follows: TGTGCCAGCAGCTTAGCGCGTCCCGGGACTAGCGGGACTAGCACAGATACGCAGTATTTT. The chain has TRBV7-6 and TRBJ2-3; 13 nucleotides match TRBD2. Germline V lookup: CDR1 SGHVS, CDR2 FNYEAQ. Trimming took 0 bases from V and 0 from J; bases not matched to a gene: 9. This CDR3 has 20 residues.

This clone was counted a single time. The chain has TRBV6-2 or TRBV6-3 and TRBJ1-1, with a possible D match to TRBD1 (5 bases). The V and J ends lost 2 bases and 5 bases respectively, with 15 bases between them. This CDR3 is 15 amino acids long. Per the germline V gene, CDR1 is MNHEY and CDR2 is SVGEGT. CDR3 loop: CASSYDWRGETEAFF. The CDR3 nucleotides read TGTGCCAGCAGTTACGACTGGAGGGGAGAGACTGAAGCTTTCTTT.

V gene TRBV15 combines with J gene TRBJ1-2; weak D call: TRBD1 (5 bases). This CDR3 is built from 16 residues. V was cut by 5 bases and J by 4 bases, with 20 bases left in between. From germline, CDR1 is LNHNV and CDR2 YYDKDF (reference sequence). The CDR3 region is CATSPVGGAGPYGYTF. The CDR3 DNA reads TGTGCCACCAGCCCTGTCGGGGGAGCAGGTCCCTATGGCTACACCTTC.

The chain carries TRBV15 and TRBJ2-1; 9 positions match TRBD1. The CDR3 extends over 14 amino acids. Trimming cost V 5 bases and J 7 bases; bases outside gene matches: 6. From germline, CDR1 is LNHNV and CDR2 YYDKDF (reference sequence). For the CDR3, the DNA is TGTGCCACCAGCGGGGGGACAGGGCGGAATGAGCAGTTCTTC. This sequence encodes CATSGGTGRNEQFF.

This sequence joins TRBV7-9 and TRBJ2-6; possible D gene TRBD1, 5 bases. The germline V gene encodes CDR1 SEHNR and CDR2 FQNEAQ (reference sequence). This CDR3 contains 18 residues. Trimming cost V 2 bases and J 4 bases, with 18 bases left between them. The CDR3 coding sequence is TGTGCCAGCAGCTTAATATCCAGGGCCCTATTCGGGGCCAACGTCCTGACTTTC. It specifies CASSLISRALFGANVLTF.

As concerns this clone: In the same sample, other DNA sequences code for this CDR3. The chain uses TRBV18 and TRBJ2-2, with D unclear. V was trimmed by 3 bases and J by 4 bases, leaving 3 bases between them. CDR3 size: 12 residues. Germline V lookup: CDR1 KGHSH, CDR2 LQKENI. The CDR3 spells CASSPRTGELFF. CDR3 DNA sequence: TGTGCCAGCTCACCCCGCACCGGGGAGCTGTTTTTT.

V and J are TRBV10-3 and TRBJ2-1, with 7 bases aligning to TRBD2. There are 13 residues in the CDR3. With V trimmed by 11 bases and J by 6 bases, 10 bases remained unmatched. Germline V gene lookup returns CDR1 ENHRY and CDR2 SYGVKD. Written as DNA, the CDR3 is TGTGCCGCCCGGGGCGGGGGACCCAATGAGCAGTTCTTC. Its protein product is CAARGGGPNEQFF.

This chain joins TRBV7-6 and TRBJ2-7; D may be TRBD1 (6 bases). This CDR3 spans 14 amino acids. The V end was cut by 5 bases, the J end by 6 bases, with 17 bases between. Germline V CDR1 and CDR2: SGHVS, FNYEAQ. The CDR3 protein is CASSLRDNPGEQYF. CDR3 bases: TGTGCCAGCAGCCTCCGGGACAATCCTGGCGAGCAGTACTTC.

Note on this clone: The junction departs from germline at one end; a sequencing error may be responsible. The gene calls are TRBV7-2 and TRBJ1-1, with 7 bases lining up with TRBD1. CDR3 size: 13 residues. Germline V gene data show CDR1 as SGHTA and CDR2 as FQGNSA. The CDR3 bases are TGTGCCAGCAGCTTACTGGCCGAGGGGGCAGGGATCTTT. Translation gives CASSLLAEGAGIF.